The rows below give T cell receptor beta chains drawn from one sample of a study of shared clonotypes between healthy human individuals. Method: immunoSEQ multiplex PCR; TCRdb's copy keeps in-frame clones and lacks some. The sample has approximately 1.5 million clones, about 98% seen once. Input material: naive CD4+ T cells sorted from blood. These receptors originate from a man aged 30 to 39 in good health. Each CDR3 is given with its conserved first and last residue. Fields, in order: clone size, J gene, D gene, V gene, CDR3 DNA, CDR3 protein. D genes are given only for firm matches. Clone size is given for some rows only: seen once, a few or many times, or a class if the clone is expanded.

abundance: NA; j_gene: TRBJ1-1; d_gene: NA; v_gene: TRBV11-2; CDR3nt: TGTGCCAGCAGCTTAAGGTTCAAGGGCGATCGCACTGAAGCTTTCTTT; CDR3aa: CASSLRFKGDRTEAFF
abundance: NA; j_gene: TRBJ2-1; d_gene: TRBD2; v_gene: TRBV11-3; CDR3nt: TGTGCCAGCAGCTCCACTAGCGGTTCTCACAATGAGCAGTTCTTC; CDR3aa: CASSSTSGSHNEQFF
abundance: NA; j_gene: TRBJ2-1; d_gene: TRBD1; v_gene: TRBV10-3; CDR3nt: TGTGCCACCAACCGGGACAGGGAGATGTATGAGCAGTTCTTC; CDR3aa: CATNRDREMYEQFF
abundance: NA; j_gene: TRBJ2-7; d_gene: TRBD1; v_gene: TRBV5-1; CDR3nt: TGCGCCAGCAGCTTGGGGTTTGGGACAGGAATCTACGAGCAGTACTTC; CDR3aa: CASSLGFGTGIYEQYF
abundance: NA; j_gene: TRBJ2-3; d_gene: NA; v_gene: TRBV7-2; CDR3nt: TGTGCCAGCAGCTTAGTGGGTTGGGCAGATACGCAGTATTTT; CDR3aa: CASSLVGWADTQYF
abundance: NA; j_gene: TRBJ2-3; d_gene: TRBD2; v_gene: TRBV9; CDR3nt: TGTGCCAGCAGCGTTAGCGGGGGGAGCACAGATACGCAGTATTTT; CDR3aa: CASSVSGGSTDTQYF
abundance: NA; j_gene: TRBJ2-7; d_gene: NA; v_gene: TRBV2; CDR3nt: TGTGCCAGCAGACCGGGATCCTACGAGCAGTACTTC; CDR3aa: CASRPGSYEQYF
abundance: NA; j_gene: TRBJ2-1; d_gene: TRBD1; v_gene: TRBV9; CDR3nt: TGTGCCAGCAGCGTAGCGGGACAGGGGGCGGGCAATGAGCAGTTCTTC; CDR3aa: CASSVAGQGAGNEQFF
abundance: NA; j_gene: TRBJ2-7; d_gene: NA; v_gene: TRBV21-1; CDR3nt: TGTGCCAGCAGCAGAAGGGGCAGGAGAAGATACGAGCAGTACTTC; CDR3aa: CASSRRGRRRYEQYF
abundance: NA; j_gene: TRBJ2-3; d_gene: NA; v_gene: TRBV5-1; CDR3nt: TGCGCCAGCAGCCACCGTGGGGGAGAATACACAGATACGCAGTATTTT; CDR3aa: CASSHRGGEYTDTQYF
abundance: NA; j_gene: TRBJ2-1; d_gene: NA; v_gene: TRBV2; CDR3nt: TGTGCCAGCAGGGGTCTGCCAACCTACAATGAGCAGTTCTTC; CDR3aa: CASRGLPTYNEQFF
abundance: NA; j_gene: TRBJ1-2; d_gene: TRBD1; v_gene: TRBV2; CDR3nt: TGTGCCAGCAGTGAAACCAGGGGGCAGGTCTATGGCTACACCTTC; CDR3aa: CASSETRGQVYGYTF
abundance: NA; j_gene: TRBJ2-2; d_gene: NA; v_gene: TRBV18; CDR3nt: TGTGCCAGCTCACGTACAGGGCCCAACACCGGGGAGCTGTTTTTT; CDR3aa: CASSRTGPNTGELFF
abundance: NA; j_gene: TRBJ2-5; d_gene: NA; v_gene: TRBV4-1; CDR3nt: TGCGCCAGCAGCCAAGCCCTTTTCCCTCAAGAGACCCAGTACTTC; CDR3aa: CASSQALFPQETQYF
abundance: once; j_gene: TRBJ2-1; d_gene: TRBD1; v_gene: TRBV4-1; CDR3nt: TGCGCCAGCAGCCAAGACGACAGGGGCTACAATGAGCAGTTCTTC; CDR3aa: CASSQDDRGYNEQFF
abundance: NA; j_gene: TRBJ2-3; d_gene: TRBD2; v_gene: TRBV5-1; CDR3nt: TGCGCCAGCAGCCCGGGACTAGCGGGGACTCCTAGCACAGATACGCAGTATTTT; CDR3aa: CASSPGLAGTPSTDTQYF
abundance: once; j_gene: TRBJ2-1; d_gene: NA; v_gene: TRBV5-1; CDR3nt: TGCGCCAGCAGCCCAGGCTTTGGGGCCGGTGAGCAGTTCTTC; CDR3aa: CASSPGFGAGEQFF
abundance: NA; j_gene: TRBJ1-3; d_gene: TRBD1; v_gene: TRBV18; CDR3nt: TGTGCCAGCTCACCGAATAGGGGACAGGCGGACTCTGGAAACACCATATATTTT; CDR3aa: CASSPNRGQADSGNTIYF
abundance: NA; j_gene: TRBJ2-1; d_gene: TRBD2; v_gene: TRBV25-1; CDR3nt: TGTGCCAGCAGTGATGCCCGGGGACTAGCGTTACACAATGAGCAGTTCTTC; CDR3aa: CASSDARGLALHNEQFF
abundance: NA; j_gene: TRBJ2-7; d_gene: NA; v_gene: TRBV5-6; CDR3nt: TGTGCCAGCAGCCCACGGACAGAATCCTACGAGCAGTACTTC; CDR3aa: CASSPRTESYEQYF
abundance: NA; j_gene: TRBJ2-3; d_gene: TRBD2; v_gene: TRBV5-1; CDR3nt: TGCGCCAGCAGCAGGGGACTAGCGGGAGGAGGTGCAGATACGCAGTATTTT; CDR3aa: CASSRGLAGGGADTQYF
abundance: NA; j_gene: TRBJ2-2; d_gene: TRBD1; v_gene: TRBV28; CDR3nt: TGTGCCAGCAGCCCCACCAGGACAGGGCTCACCGGGGAGCTGTTTTTT; CDR3aa: CASSPTRTGLTGELFF
abundance: NA; j_gene: TRBJ1-4; d_gene: NA; v_gene: TRBV2; CDR3nt: TGTGCCAGCAGGGCAGTATCAGGGGCAACTAATGAAAAACTGTTTTTT; CDR3aa: CASRAVSGATNEKLFF
abundance: NA; j_gene: TRBJ2-1; d_gene: TRBD2; v_gene: TRBV4-2; CDR3nt: TGTGCCAGCAGCCACGCTAGAGGGACGGGGGGCAATGAGCAGTTCTTC; CDR3aa: CASSHARGTGGNEQFF
abundance: NA; j_gene: TRBJ2-3; d_gene: TRBD2; v_gene: TRBV7-6; CDR3nt: TGTGCCAGCAGCCCACAGACTAGCCCTGGCACAGATACGCAGTATTTT; CDR3aa: CASSPQTSPGTDTQYF
abundance: NA; j_gene: TRBJ2-7; d_gene: NA; v_gene: TRBV5-1; CDR3nt: TGCGCCAGCAGCTTAACAGGGCTGTACGAGCAGTACTTC; CDR3aa: CASSLTGLYEQYF
abundance: NA; j_gene: TRBJ1-1; d_gene: NA; v_gene: TRBV6-5; CDR3nt: TGTGCCAGCAGTTTTTTCTCGGACAGGAACACTGAAGCTTTCTTT; CDR3aa: CASSFFSDRNTEAFF
abundance: NA; j_gene: TRBJ1-2; d_gene: NA; v_gene: TRBV28; CDR3nt: TGTGCCTCGGGACTGAAGAACTATGGCTACACCTTC; CDR3aa: CASGLKNYGYTF